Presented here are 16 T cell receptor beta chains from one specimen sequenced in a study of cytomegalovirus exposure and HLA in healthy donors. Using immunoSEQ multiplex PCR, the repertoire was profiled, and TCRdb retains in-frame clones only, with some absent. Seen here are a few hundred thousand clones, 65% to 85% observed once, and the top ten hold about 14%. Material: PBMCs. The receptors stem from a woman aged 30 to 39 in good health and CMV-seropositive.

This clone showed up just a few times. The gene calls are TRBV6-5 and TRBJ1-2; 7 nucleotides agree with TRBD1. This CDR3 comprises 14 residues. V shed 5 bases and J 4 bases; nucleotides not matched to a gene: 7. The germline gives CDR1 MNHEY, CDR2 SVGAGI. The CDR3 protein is CASSRQGRTYGYTF. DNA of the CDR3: TGTGCCAGCAGTAGACAGGGAAGAACCTATGGCTACACCTTC.

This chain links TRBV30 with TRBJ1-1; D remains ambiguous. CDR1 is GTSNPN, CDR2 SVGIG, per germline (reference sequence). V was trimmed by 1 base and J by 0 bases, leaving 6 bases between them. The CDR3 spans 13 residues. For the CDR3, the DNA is TGTGCCTGGAGTGCCACCTTGAACACTGAAGCTTTCTTT. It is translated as CAWSATLNTEAFF.

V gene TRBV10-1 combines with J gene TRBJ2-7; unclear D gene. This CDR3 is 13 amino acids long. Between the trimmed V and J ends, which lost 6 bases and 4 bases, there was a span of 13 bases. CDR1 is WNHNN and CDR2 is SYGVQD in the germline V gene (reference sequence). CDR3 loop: CASSKSQTYEQYF. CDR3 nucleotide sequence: TGCGCCAGCAGCAAGTCACAGACATACGAGCAGTACTTC.

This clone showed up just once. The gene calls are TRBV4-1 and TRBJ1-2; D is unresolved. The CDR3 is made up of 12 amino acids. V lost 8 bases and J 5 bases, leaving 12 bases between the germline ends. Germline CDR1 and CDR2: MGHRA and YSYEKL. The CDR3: CASYDRVYGYTF. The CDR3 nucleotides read TGCGCCAGCTATGATAGGGTTTATGGCTACACCTTC.

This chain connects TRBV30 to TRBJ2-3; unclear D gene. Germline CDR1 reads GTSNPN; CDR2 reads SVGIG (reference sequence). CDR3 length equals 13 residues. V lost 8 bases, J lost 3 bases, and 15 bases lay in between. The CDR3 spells CALDLGSTDTQYF. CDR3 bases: TGTGCCCTGGACCTAGGAAGTACAGATACGCAGTATTTT.

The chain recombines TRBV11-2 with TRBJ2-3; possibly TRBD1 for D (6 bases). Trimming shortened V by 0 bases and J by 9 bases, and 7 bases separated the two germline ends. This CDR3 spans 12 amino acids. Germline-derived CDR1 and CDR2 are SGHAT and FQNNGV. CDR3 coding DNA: TGTGCCAGCAGCTTAGACCAGGGGACGCAGTATTTT. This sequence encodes CASSLDQGTQYF.

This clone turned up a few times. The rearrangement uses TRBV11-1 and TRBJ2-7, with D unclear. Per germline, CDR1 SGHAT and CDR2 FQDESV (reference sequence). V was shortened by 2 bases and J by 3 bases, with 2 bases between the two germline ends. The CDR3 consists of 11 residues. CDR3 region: CASSLNYEQYF. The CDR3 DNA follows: TGTGCCAGCAGCTTAAACTACGAGCAGTACTTC.

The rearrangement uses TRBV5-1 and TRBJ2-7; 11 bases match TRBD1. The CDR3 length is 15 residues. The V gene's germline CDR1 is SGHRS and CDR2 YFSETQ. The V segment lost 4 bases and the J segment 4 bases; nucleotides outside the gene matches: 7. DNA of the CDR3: TGCGCCAGCAGCCCCGGGACAGGGGGTCCGTACGAGCAGTACTTC. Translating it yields CASSPGTGGPYEQYF.

CDR3 in DNA: TGTGCCTGGAGCCGGGGGAAGGATCAGCCCCAGCATTTT. Its protein is CAWSRGKDQPQHF. The V and J genes are TRBV30 and TRBJ1-5, with D possibly matching TRBD1 (5 bases). This CDR3 is built from 13 residues. In germline, CDR1 is GTSNPN, CDR2 SVGIG (reference sequence). Trimming left V 3 bases short and J 5 bases short, with 11 bases between.

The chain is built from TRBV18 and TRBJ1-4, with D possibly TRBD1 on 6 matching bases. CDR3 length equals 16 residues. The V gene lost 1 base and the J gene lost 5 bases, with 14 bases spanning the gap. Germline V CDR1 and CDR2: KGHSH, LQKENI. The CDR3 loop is CASSPLMATGNEKLFF. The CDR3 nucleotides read TGTGCCAGCTCACCACTAATGGCTACAGGGAATGAAAAACTGTTTTTT.

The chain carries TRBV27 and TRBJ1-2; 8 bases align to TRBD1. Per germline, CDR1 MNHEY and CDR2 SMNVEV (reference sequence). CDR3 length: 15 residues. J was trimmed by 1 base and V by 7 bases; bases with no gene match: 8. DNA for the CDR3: TGTGCCAGCATCCCTACAGGGGGGGTTAACTATGGCTACACCTTC. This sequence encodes CASIPTGGVNYGYTF.

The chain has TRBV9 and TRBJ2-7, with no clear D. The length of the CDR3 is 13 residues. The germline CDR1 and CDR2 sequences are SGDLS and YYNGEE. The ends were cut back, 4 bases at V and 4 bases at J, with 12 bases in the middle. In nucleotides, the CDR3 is TGTGCCAGCAGCCCACCACATTCTTACGAGCAGTACTTC. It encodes CASSPPHSYEQYF.

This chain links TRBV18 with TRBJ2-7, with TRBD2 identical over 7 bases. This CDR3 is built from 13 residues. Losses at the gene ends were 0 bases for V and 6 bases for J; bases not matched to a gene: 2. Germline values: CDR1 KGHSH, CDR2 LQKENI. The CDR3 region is CASSPPGGGEQYF. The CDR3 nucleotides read TGTGCCAGCTCACCACCCGGCGGGGGCGAGCAGTACTTC.

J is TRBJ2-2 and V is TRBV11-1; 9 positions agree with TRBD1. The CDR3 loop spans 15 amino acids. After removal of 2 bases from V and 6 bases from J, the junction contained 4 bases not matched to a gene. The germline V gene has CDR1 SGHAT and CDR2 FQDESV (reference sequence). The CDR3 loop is CASSLRTGAAGELFF. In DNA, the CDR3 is TGTGCCAGCAGCTTAAGGACAGGGGCGGCCGGGGAGCTGTTTTTT.

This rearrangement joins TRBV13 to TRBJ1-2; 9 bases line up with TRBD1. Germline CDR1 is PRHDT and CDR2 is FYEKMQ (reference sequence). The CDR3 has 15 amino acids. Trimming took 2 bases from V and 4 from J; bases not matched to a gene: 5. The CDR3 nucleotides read TGTGCCAGCAGCTTAAGGTCGGGACAGGGCTATGGCTACACCTTC. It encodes CASSLRSGQGYGYTF. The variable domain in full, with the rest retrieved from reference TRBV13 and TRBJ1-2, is AAGVIQSPRHLIKEKRETATLKCYPIPRHDTVYWYQQGPGQDPQFLISFYEKMQSDKGSIPDRFSAQQFSDYHSELNMSSLELGDSALYFCASSLRSGQGYGYTFGSGTRLTVV.

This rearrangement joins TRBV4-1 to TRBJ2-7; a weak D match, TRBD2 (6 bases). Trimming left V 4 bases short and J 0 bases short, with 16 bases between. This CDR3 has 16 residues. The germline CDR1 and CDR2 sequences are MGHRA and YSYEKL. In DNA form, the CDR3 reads TGCGCCAGCAGCCCCGAATCGACGGGACTCTCCTACGAGCAGTACTTC. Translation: CASSPESTGLSYEQYF.